The 24 T cell receptor beta chains below all came from one sample that was sequenced in a study of cytomegalovirus exposure and HLA in healthy donors. It was with 60 Vbeta and 13 Jbeta primers that the PCR ran. The protocol was immunoSEQ multiplex PCR, while the TCRdb copy is restricted to in-frame clones and leaves out a portion. The sample contains about 160,000 clones, approximately 80% of which appear only once. The sequencing input was PBMCs. Receptors originate from a young man in good health and CMV-seropositive.

This sequence joins TRBV7-3 and TRBJ2-2, with D unresolved. With 4 bases removed from V and 5 bases from J, the gap between germline ends came to 2 bases. Germline CDR1 and CDR2: SGHTA and FQGTGA. The CDR3 runs to 11 residues. The CDR3 DNA follows: TGTGCCAGCAGCTCGACCGGGGAGCTGTTTTTT. Translating it yields CASSSTGELFF.

The gene calls are TRBV6-5 and TRBJ1-5, with unresolved D. The V gene lost 4 bases and the J gene lost 4 bases, with 8 bases spanning the gap. CDR1 MNHEY and CDR2 SVGAGI come from the germline V gene. This CDR3 comprises 13 residues. Written as DNA, the CDR3 is TGTGCCAGCAGTTTTCACACAAATCAGCCCCAGCATTTT. It is translated as CASSFHTNQPQHF.

The V gene is TRBV7-2, the J gene TRBJ2-2; D is perhaps TRBD2 (6 bases). CDR1 is SGHTA, CDR2 FQGNSA, per germline. V gave up 5 bases and J gave up 1 base, with 8 bases separating them. The CDR3 runs to 14 residues. Here the CDR3 reads CASSLSGNTGELFF. The CDR3 DNA follows: TGTGCCAGCAGCCTTAGCGGGAACACCGGGGAGCTGTTTTTT.

V is TRBV7-2 and J is TRBJ2-7; 12 bases are a match to TRBD1. Germline loops: CDR1 SGHTA, CDR2 FQGNSA. The CDR3 has 17 residues. The V and J ends lost 1 base and 7 bases, in that order; junction bases with no gene match: 11. In DNA, the CDR3 is TGTGCCAGCAGCTTAGTGGCCCCGGGACAGGGGGCCGGAGAGCAGTACTTC. Translating it yields CASSLVAPGQGAGEQYF.

This rearrangement joins TRBV7-9 to TRBJ2-2; the D gene is possibly TRBD2 (5 bases). Germline-derived CDR1 and CDR2 are SEHNR and FQNEAQ (reference sequence). The CDR3 covers 16 residues. With 7 bases removed from V and 6 bases from J, the gap between germline ends came to 21 bases. This chain's CDR3 is CASTYLPREGPGELFF. The CDR3 nucleotides are TGTGCCAGCACCTACCTCCCCCGCGAGGGCCCCGGGGAGCTGTTTTTT.

V and J are TRBV7-9 and TRBJ1-3; 11 nucleotides line up with TRBD1. After removal of 5 bases from V and 2 bases from J, the junction contained 5 bases not matched to a gene. Germline V lookup: CDR1 SEHNR, CDR2 FQNEAQ (reference sequence). The CDR3 has 16 amino acids. The CDR3 region has the DNA TGTGCCAGCAGCCCGATGGGACAGGGGGCTGGAAACACCATATATTTT. This translates into CASSPMGQGAGNTIYF.

This clone was seen only a few times. V usage is TRBV7-9 and J usage is TRBJ2-7, with TRBD2 as a possible D gene (7 bases). The CDR3 runs to 17 residues. Germline loops: CDR1 SEHNR, CDR2 FQNEAQ (reference sequence). V dropped 4 bases and J dropped 4 bases, with 23 bases sitting between them. The CDR3 region has the DNA TGTGCCAGCAGCTCGCCCCGTTTCAACAGGGAGGGATACGAGCAGTACTTC. Its translation: CASSSPRFNREGYEQYF.

The chain has TRBV5-4 and TRBJ2-1; 7 bases align to TRBD2. V was pared by 3 bases and J by 9 bases, with 12 bases of the junction left unmatched. The CDR3 sequence is 15 residues long. In germline, CDR1 is SGHNT, CDR2 YYREEE (reference sequence). In DNA, the CDR3 is TGTGCCAGCAGCTGGGGGGGTGGCAACATCGCTGAGCAGTTCTTC. Encoded protein: CASSWGGGNIAEQFF. Using reference TRBV5-4 and TRBJ2-1 for the parts outside the CDR3, the full variable domain is ETGVTQSPTHLIKTRGQQVTLRCSSQSGHNTVSWYQQALGQGPQFIFQYYREEENGRGNFPPRFSGLQFPNYSSELNVNALELDDSALYLCASSWGGGNIAEQFFGPGTRLTVL.

This clone was counted once. The chain joins TRBV10-3 to TRBJ1-5; TRBD1 matches 8 bases. The CDR3 spans 14 residues. CDR1 ENHRY and CDR2 SYGVKD come from the germline V gene. V gave up 3 bases and J gave up 7 bases; unmatched junction bases: 5. CDR3 sequence (DNA): TGTGCCATCAGTGACCGGACAGGGAGCCAGCCCCAGCATTTT. Residues: CAISDRTGSQPQHF.

The rearrangement uses TRBV6-1 and TRBJ1-4, with TRBD1 as a possible D gene (6 bases). Germline CDR1 reads MNHNS; CDR2 reads SASEGT. Trimming cost V 7 bases and J 2 bases, with 8 bases left between them. The CDR3 is 13 residues long. The CDR3 region has the DNA TGTGCCAGCATTGGACAGACTAATGAAAAACTGTTTTTT. It encodes CASIGQTNEKLFF.

About this clone: The junction departs from the called germline gene at one end, perhaps through a read error. V and J are TRBV7-3 and TRBJ2-6; weak D call: TRBD1 (5 bases). The CDR3 contains 14 residues. The V gene's germline CDR1 is SGHTA and CDR2 FQGTGA. CDR3 amino acids: CASSLSSGANGLTF. CDR3 coding DNA: TGTGCCAGCAGCCTTAGCTCTGGGGCCAACGGCCTGACTTTC. Based on the CDR3 plus reference TRBV7-3 and TRBJ2-6, the full variable domain is GAGVSQTPSNKVTEKGKYVELRCDPISGHTALYWYRQSLGQGPEFLIYFQGTGAADDSGLPNDRFFAVRPEGSVSTLKIQRTERGDSAVYLCASSLSSGANGLTFGAGSRLTVL.

The CDR3 sequence: CASSPQRQLEAGELFF. The CDR3 bases are TGTGCCAGCTCACCACAGAGACAGCTAGAGGCCGGGGAGCTGTTTTTT. The rearrangement uses TRBV18 and TRBJ2-2, with TRBD1 as a possible D gene (5 bases). The CDR3 runs 16 residues. The germline V and J ends were trimmed by 1 base and 6 bases, with 15 bases remaining between them. The germline V gene has CDR1 KGHSH and CDR2 LQKENI.

The genes are TRBV5-6 and TRBJ2-1; 10 bases match TRBD1. The trim removed 4 bases at V and 16 bases at J, leaving 8 bases unmatched. CDR1 SGHDT and CDR2 YYEEEE come from the germline V gene. The CDR3 spans 12 residues. As DNA, the CDR3 is TGTGCCAGCAGCGCGGACAGGGGGGTTGATTTCTTC. It translates to CASSADRGVDFF.

The V gene is TRBV4-2, the J gene TRBJ1-4, with a tentative D call TRBD1 (6 bases). Per germline, CDR1 LGHNA and CDR2 YNFKEQ. The CDR3 has 15 residues. Trimming left V 4 bases short and J 6 bases short, with 15 bases between. In DNA form, the CDR3 reads TGTGCCAGCAGCCCGGATAACAGGGAATATGAAAAACTGTTTTTT. Amino acid sequence: CASSPDNREYEKLFF.

The V call is TRBV19, the J call TRBJ2-1, with 8 bases that match TRBD1. This CDR3 is built from 15 residues. Trimming cost V 1 base and J 4 bases; bases outside gene matches: 3. Germline CDR1 and CDR2: LNHDA and SQIVND (reference sequence). The CDR3 bases are TGTGCCAGTAGTATAGGACAGGGGTCGTACAATGAGCAGTTCTTC. Translating it yields CASSIGQGSYNEQFF.

The V and J genes are TRBV29-1 and TRBJ1-2; 7 bases are a match to TRBD1. Germline V CDR1 and CDR2: SQVTM, ANQGSEA. CDR3 size: 16 residues. With 5 bases clipped from V and 4 bases from J, the junction kept 16 bases outside the gene matches. The CDR3 loop is CSVLSLLGQPFYGYTF. In nucleotides, the CDR3 is TGCAGCGTTCTTAGCCTCCTGGGACAGCCCTTCTATGGCTACACCTTC.

This chain's CDR3 is CASSPPFTTEKRGHTIYF. CDR3 DNA sequence: TGTGCCAGCTCACCCCCCTTCACGACCGAGAAAAGGGGCCACACCATATATTTT. The chain employs TRBV18 and TRBJ1-3, with D tentatively TRBD1 (5 bases). The CDR3 extends over 18 amino acids. V was pared by 3 bases and J by 8 bases, with 26 bases between. Germline V CDR1 and CDR2: KGHSH, LQKENI.

This sequence joins TRBV30 and TRBJ2-2; 7 nucleotides align to TRBD2. Germline V lookup: CDR1 GTSNPN, CDR2 SVGIG (reference sequence). The CDR3 consists of 16 residues. V dropped 2 bases and J dropped 5; count of bases not matched to a gene: 11. DNA for the CDR3: TGTGCCTGGAGTAATCGGCGGGAGTTCGGTACCGGGGAGCTGTTTTTT. This translates into CAWSNRREFGTGELFF.

The chain joins TRBV9 to TRBJ2-3; 11 bases fit TRBD1. Germline V gene data show CDR1 as SGDLS and CDR2 as YYNGEE. The CDR3 consists of 18 residues. V gave up 0 bases and J gave up 0 bases; unmatched junction bases: 6. CDR3 sequence reads: CASSVGIGQGASTDTQYF. The CDR3 bases are TGTGCCAGCAGCGTAGGCATTGGACAGGGGGCTAGCACAGATACGCAGTATTTT.

This clone appeared a few times. The chain links TRBV15 to TRBJ2-3; 11 nucleotides match TRBD2. Trimming removed 3 bases from V and 5 bases from J; junction bases left unmatched: 7. CDR1 and CDR2 (germline): LNHNV, YYDKDF (reference sequence). The CDR3 runs to 16 residues. CDR3 coding DNA: TGTGCCACCAGCAGTCCTAGCGGGAGGCTAGTAGATACGCAGTATTTT. This gives the protein CATSSPSGRLVDTQYF.

The chain links TRBV5-1 to TRBJ1-2; D is undetermined. Germline CDR1 and CDR2: SGHRS and YFSETQ. The CDR3 sequence is 13 residues long. Trimming removed 0 bases at V and 7 bases at J, with 10 bases between. In nucleotides, the CDR3 is TGCGCCAGCAGCTTGGCCTTAGAAGCTGGCTACACCTTC. Its translation: CASSLALEAGYTF. Looking up the rest from reference TRBV5-1 and TRBJ1-2 gives the full variable domain: KAGVTQTPRYLIKTRGQQVTLSCSPISGHRSVSWYQQTPGQGLQFLFEYFSETQRNKGNFPGRFSGRQFSNSRSEMNVSTLELGDSALYLCASSLALEAGYTFGSGTRLTVV.

V is TRBV27 and J is TRBJ2-1; D gene ambiguous. V was shortened by 2 bases and J by 5 bases, with 7 bases between the two germline ends. This CDR3 has 13 amino acids. The germline V gene has CDR1 MNHEY and CDR2 SMNVEV (reference sequence). For the CDR3, the DNA is TGTGCCAGCAGTTTAACGGTCAACAATGAGCAGTTCTTC. Its protein product is CASSLTVNNEQFF.

In this sample, this clone turned up a few times. A junction boundary mismatches the germline segment, possibly from a read error. The rearrangement links TRBV27 to TRBJ1-6, with D possibly TRBD1 on 6 matching bases. CDR3 length: 12 amino acids. Germline V gene sequence: CDR1 MNHEY, CDR2 SMNVEV (reference sequence). The CDR3 spells CASSKTGHLWGF. The CDR3 nucleotides are TGTGCCAGCAGTAAAACGGGACATTTATGGGGCTTT.

In its sample, this clone was seen a few times. The chain uses TRBV29-1 and TRBJ2-1; 7 positions agree with TRBD2. Germline V gene sequence: CDR1 SQVTM, CDR2 ANQGSEA. CDR3 length: 15 residues. Losses at the gene ends were 0 bases for V and 9 bases for J; bases not matched to a gene: 11. The CDR3 here is CSVEDTSGINVEQFF. The CDR3 region has the DNA TGCAGCGTTGAAGATACGAGCGGGATAAATGTTGAGCAGTTCTTC.